The clone carrying this TCR beta chain was seen only a few times. The antigen remains undetermined. Each of the sorted populations had a purity greater than 98%. This sample was taken from a study of beta chain features in type 1 diabetes. V dropped 4 bases and J dropped 4 bases, with 7 bases sitting between them. From germline, CDR1 is GTSNPN and CDR2 SVGIG (reference sequence). The CDR3 covers 12 residues. The whole isolated RNA underwent reverse transcription, so sequencing captured expressed TCRB transcripts. Using immunoSEQ multiplex PCR, the repertoire was profiled, and TCRdb retains in-frame clones only, with some absent. The sample lists approximately 330,000 clones, 9.5% to 11% seen once, with 0.015% in the top ten. Overall study findings and caveats: HLA influence on TCRB rearrangement stayed unresolved here. Reduced insertions and increased deletions marked VDJ junctions in type 1 diabetes patients.

Sequencing used naive CD4+ T cells from blood. The sequence was collected from a woman aged 25 to 39 in good health. V usage is TRBV30 and J usage is TRBJ2-2; D is unclear. The chain's CDR3 is CAWTPGTGELFF. CDR3 DNA: TGTGCCTGGACCCCGGGCACCGGGGAGCTGTTTTTT. The complete variable domain, with remaining parts taken from reference TRBV30 and TRBJ2-2, reads SQTIHQWPATLVQPVGSPLSLECTVEGTSNPNLYWYRQAAGRGLQLLFYSVGIGQISSEVPQNLSASRPQDRQFILSSKKLLLSDSGFYLCAWTPGTGELFFGEGSRLTVL.